The 5 T cell receptor beta chains reported below all come from one sample, sequenced in a study of vaccination and CD4 T cells after COVID-19. The antigens for these receptors are not known. With the Oncomine TCR Beta short-read assay, DNA from cultured CD4+ T cells was sequenced. TCRdb reanalysed the PCR reads using MiXCR and keeps one entry per CDR3 protein. The sample yields around 15,000 distinct CDR3 sequences, approximately 47% seen once. Treatment: 10-day PBMC culture with coronavirus spike peptide pools or control peptides (ViraFEST assay). The sequenced sample was CD4+ T cells from blood, cultured in vitro. These receptors originate from a human donor who had recovered from COVID-19.

The V gene is TRBV6-2 or TRBV6-3, the J gene TRBJ2-2; the D call may be TRBD1 or TRBD2 (5 bases each). V lost 8 bases to trimming and J lost 2 bases, with 15 bases between them. There are 15 residues in the CDR3. CDR1 is MNHEY and CDR2 is SVGEGT in the germline V gene. CDR3 in amino acids: CASRRGRANTGELFF. The CDR3 region has the DNA TGTGCCAGCCGACGGGGCCGCGCCAACACCGGGGAGCTGTTTTTT.

The V gene is TRBV7-2, the J gene TRBJ1-5, with D unclear. V was clipped by 1 base and J by 2 bases, with 3 bases between them. Germline V gene data show CDR1 as SGHTA and CDR2 as FQGNSA. The CDR3 is 13 residues long. CDR3 in amino acids: CASSLVRNQPQHF. The CDR3 DNA reads TGTGCCAGCAGCTTAGTCCGCAATCAGCCCCAGCATTTT.

This CDR3 is CASSATGALNTEAFF. The DNA for the CDR3 is TGTGCCAGCAGCGCGACAGGGGCCCTGAACACTGAAGCTTTCTTT. The chain uses TRBV9 and TRBJ1-1, with 8 bases aligning to TRBD1. Germline CDR1 SGDLS, CDR2 YYNGEE. The CDR3 covers 15 residues. Germline trimming cut 3 bases from V and 0 bases from J; bases unmatched to any gene: 4.

The chain combines TRBV20-1 with TRBJ2-1; 9 bases are a match to TRBD2. The trim removed 0 bases at V and 7 bases at J, leaving 10 bases unmatched. The CDR3 spans 16 residues. Germline CDR1 DFQATT, CDR2 SNEGSKA (reference sequence). As DNA, the CDR3 is TGCAGTGCTAGAGATTCGCGGGGGGGGCTCGTTAATGAGCAGTTCTTC. It is translated as CSARDSRGGLVNEQFF.

The chain is built from TRBV19 and TRBJ1-5; D possibly corresponds to TRBD1 (6 bases). The CDR3 runs to 14 residues. CDR1 and CDR2 from the germline V gene are LNHDA and SQIVND (reference sequence). The V end was cut by 9 bases, the J end by 3 bases, with 15 bases between. CDR3 in amino acids: CASRSGQFNQPQHF. The CDR3 DNA is TGTGCCAGCCGGAGCGGACAGTTCAATCAGCCCCAGCATTTT.